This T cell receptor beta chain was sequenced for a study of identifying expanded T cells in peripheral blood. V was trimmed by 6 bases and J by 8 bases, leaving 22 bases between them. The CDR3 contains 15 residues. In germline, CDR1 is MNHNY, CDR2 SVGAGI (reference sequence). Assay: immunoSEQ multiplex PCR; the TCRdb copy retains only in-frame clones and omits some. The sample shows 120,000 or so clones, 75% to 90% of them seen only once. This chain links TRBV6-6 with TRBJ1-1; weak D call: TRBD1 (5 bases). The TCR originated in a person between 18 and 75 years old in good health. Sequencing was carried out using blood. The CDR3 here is CASSTRSTWTSEAFF. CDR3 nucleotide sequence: TGTGCCAGCAGCACACGCTCAACCTGGACATCCGAAGCTTTCTTT.